The clone carrying this TCR beta chain came up a few times. What it binds is not known. Every isolated RNA sample was fully reverse transcribed, so sequencing captured expressed TCRB transcripts. Here immunoSEQ multiplex PCR was the method, and the copy in TCRdb shows in-frame clones only, minus some. The table lists about 160,000 clones, almost 65% of them singletons. This sample was included in a study of beta chain features in type 1 diabetes. Study findings and constraints: Shorter TCRB CDR3s, moderately but significantly so, were found in Type 1 diabetes patients in all four CD4+ subsets.

The CDR3 spans 14 residues. The V gene lost 6 bases and the J gene lost 2 bases, with 16 bases spanning the gap. CDR1 and CDR2 from the germline V gene are SQVTM and ANQGSEA. The clonotype was recovered from a man in his thirties or forties with type 1 diabetes. This sequence joins TRBV29-1 and TRBJ1-2; TRBD1 is a possible D gene (6 bases). Input material: naive CD4+ T cells from blood. The CDR3 DNA sequence: TGCAGCGTCGATGCAGGGGCTCGCAACTATGGCTACACCTTC. Translated: CSVDAGARNYGYTF.